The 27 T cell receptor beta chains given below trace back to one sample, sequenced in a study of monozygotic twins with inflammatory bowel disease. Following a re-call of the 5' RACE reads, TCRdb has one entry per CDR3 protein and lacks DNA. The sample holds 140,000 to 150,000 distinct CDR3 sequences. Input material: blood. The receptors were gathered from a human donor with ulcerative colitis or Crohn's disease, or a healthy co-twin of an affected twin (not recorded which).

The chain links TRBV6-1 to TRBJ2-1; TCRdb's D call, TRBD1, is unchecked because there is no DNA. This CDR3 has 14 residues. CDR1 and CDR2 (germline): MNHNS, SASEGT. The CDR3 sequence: CASTGTRTYNEQFF.

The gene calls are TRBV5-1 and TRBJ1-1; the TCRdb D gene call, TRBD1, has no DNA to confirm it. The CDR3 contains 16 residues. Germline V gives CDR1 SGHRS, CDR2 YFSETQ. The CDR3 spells CASSLTGGFANTEAFF.

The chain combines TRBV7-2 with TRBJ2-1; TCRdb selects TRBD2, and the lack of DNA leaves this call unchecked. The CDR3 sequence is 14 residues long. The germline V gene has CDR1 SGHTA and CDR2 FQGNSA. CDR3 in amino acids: CASSLGSAEVEQFF.

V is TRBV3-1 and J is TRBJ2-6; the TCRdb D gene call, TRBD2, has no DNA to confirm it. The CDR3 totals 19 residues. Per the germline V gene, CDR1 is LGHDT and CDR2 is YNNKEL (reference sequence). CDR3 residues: CASSKPGLAGEGGANVLTF.

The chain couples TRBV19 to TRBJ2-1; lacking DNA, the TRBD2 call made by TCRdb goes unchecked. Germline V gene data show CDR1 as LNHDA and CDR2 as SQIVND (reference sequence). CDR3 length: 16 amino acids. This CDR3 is CASSIDLAGYYNEQFF.

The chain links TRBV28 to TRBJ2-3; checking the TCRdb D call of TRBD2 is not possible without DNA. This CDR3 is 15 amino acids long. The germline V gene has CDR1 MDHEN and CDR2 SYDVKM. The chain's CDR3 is CASSLHGRVIDTQYF.

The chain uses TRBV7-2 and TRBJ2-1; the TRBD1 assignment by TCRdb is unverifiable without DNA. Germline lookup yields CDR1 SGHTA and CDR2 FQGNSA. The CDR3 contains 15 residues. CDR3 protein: CASSLDRGGHNEQFF.

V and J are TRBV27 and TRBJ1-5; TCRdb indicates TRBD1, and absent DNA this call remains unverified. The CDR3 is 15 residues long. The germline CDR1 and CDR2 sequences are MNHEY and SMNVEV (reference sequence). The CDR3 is CASSLSGQGDQPQHF.

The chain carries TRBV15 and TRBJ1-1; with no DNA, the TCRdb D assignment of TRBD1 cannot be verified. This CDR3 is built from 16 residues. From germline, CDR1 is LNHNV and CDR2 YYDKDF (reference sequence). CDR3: CATSRDLGGLNTEAFF.

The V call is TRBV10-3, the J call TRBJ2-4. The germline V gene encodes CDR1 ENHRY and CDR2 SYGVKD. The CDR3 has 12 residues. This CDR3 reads CAISESQNIQYF.

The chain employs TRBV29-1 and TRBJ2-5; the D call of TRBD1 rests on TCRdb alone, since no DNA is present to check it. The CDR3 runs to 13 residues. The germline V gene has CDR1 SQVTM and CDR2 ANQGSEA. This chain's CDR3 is CSVGRGSKETQYF.

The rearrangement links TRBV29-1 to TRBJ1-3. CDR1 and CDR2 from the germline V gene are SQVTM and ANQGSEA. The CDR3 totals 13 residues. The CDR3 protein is CSVEDGRINTIYF.

The CDR3 loop is CASSQDRGFTEAFF. The rearrangement links TRBV4-1 to TRBJ1-1. CDR1 MGHRA and CDR2 YSYEKL come from the germline V gene. The CDR3 loop spans 14 amino acids.

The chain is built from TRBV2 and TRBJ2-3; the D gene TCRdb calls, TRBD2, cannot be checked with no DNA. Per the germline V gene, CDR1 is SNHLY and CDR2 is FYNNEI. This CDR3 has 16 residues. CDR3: CASSETASGLRDTQYF.

The CDR3 protein is CASSPGDSQIKGYTF. This chain links TRBV19 with TRBJ1-2; TCRdb's D call of TRBD1 is untestable without DNA. The CDR3 extends over 15 amino acids. Per germline, CDR1 LNHDA and CDR2 SQIVND (reference sequence).

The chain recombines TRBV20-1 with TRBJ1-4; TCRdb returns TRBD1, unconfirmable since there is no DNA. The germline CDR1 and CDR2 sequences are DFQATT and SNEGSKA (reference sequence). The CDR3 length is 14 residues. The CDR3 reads CSARRGTGDEKLFF.

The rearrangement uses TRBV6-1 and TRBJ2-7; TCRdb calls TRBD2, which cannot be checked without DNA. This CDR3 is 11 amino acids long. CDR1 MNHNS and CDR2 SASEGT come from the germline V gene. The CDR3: CASGLAYEQYF.

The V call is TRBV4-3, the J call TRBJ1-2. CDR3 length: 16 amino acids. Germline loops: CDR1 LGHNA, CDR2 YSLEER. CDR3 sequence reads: CASSQDLAAGDGGYTF.

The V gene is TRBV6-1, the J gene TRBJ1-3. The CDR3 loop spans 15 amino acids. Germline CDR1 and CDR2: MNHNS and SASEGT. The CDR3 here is CASSVSSGFGNTIYF.

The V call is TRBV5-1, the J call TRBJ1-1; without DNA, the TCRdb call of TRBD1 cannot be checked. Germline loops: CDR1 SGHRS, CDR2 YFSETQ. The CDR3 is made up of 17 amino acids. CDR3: CASSLAEKTGLNTEAFF. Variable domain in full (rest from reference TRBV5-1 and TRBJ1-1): KAGVTQTPRYLIKTRGQQVTLSCSPISGHRSVSWYQQTPGQGLQFLFEYFSETQRNKGNFPGRFSGRQFSNSRSEMNVSTLELGDSALYLCASSLAEKTGLNTEAFFGQGTRLTVV.

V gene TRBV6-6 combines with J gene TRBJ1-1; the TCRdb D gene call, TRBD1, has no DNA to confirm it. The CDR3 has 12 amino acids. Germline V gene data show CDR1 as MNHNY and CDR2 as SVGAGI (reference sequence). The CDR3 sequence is CAIFQGGAEAFF.

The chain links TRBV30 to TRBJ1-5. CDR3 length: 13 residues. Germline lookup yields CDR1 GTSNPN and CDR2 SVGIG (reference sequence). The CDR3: CAWSAYSNQPQHF.

This CDR3 reads CASSQEGLAGANEQYF. This sequence joins TRBV4-3 and TRBJ2-7; absent DNA, TCRdb's TRBD2 call cannot be checked. The CDR3 is 16 residues long. Per the germline V gene, CDR1 is LGHNA and CDR2 is YSLEER.

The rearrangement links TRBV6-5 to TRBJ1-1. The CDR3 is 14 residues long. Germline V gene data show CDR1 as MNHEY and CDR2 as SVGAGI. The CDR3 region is CASSYRVGDTEAFF.

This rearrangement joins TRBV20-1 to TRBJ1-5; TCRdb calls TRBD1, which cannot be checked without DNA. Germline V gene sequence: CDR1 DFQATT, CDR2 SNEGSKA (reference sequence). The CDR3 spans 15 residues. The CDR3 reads CSARVPGGANQPQHF.

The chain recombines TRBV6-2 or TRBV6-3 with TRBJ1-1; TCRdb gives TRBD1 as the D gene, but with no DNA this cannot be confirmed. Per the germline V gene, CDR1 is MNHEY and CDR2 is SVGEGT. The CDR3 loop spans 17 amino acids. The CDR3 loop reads CASSYSRDRGGNTEAFF.

CDR3 amino acids: CASSADSGTDTQYF. The chain carries TRBV25-1 and TRBJ2-3; TCRdb calls TRBD1, which cannot be checked without DNA. Germline assignment: CDR1 MGHDK and CDR2 SYGVNS. This CDR3 region has 14 residues. Full variable domain (missing parts from reference TRBV25-1 and TRBJ2-3): EADIYQTPRYLVIGTGKKITLECSQTMGHDKMYWYQQDPGMELHLIHYSYGVNSTEKGDLSSESTVSRIRTEHFPLTLESARPSHTSQYLCASSADSGTDTQYFGPGTRLTVL.